These T cell receptor beta chains were read from a single sample in a study of blood T cell repertoires in COVID-19. Measured with immunoSEQ multiplex PCR; TCRdb has only the in-frame clones, and not every one. Of 200,000 to 250,000 clones detected, 86% appear once; the ten largest clones hold over 5.5%. The sample comprised peripheral blood. The receptors were sampled from a woman at least 80 years old with COVID-19, enrolled during active disease. Each CDR3 is given with its conserved first and last residue. The D gene is left open where the match is weak. A row's size may be missing; if present it is once, few, many or a size class.

v_gene	j_gene	d_gene	abundance	CDR3aa	CDR3nt
TRBV27	TRBJ1-3	TRBD1	.	CASRGQGAGNTIYF	TGTGCCAGCAGGGGCCAGGGGGCTGGAAACACCATATATTTT
TRBV5-6	TRBJ1-1	.	.	CASSPTGTLNTEAFF	TGTGCCAGCAGCCCCACCGGGACACTGAACACTGAAGCTTTCTTT
TRBV28	TRBJ1-5	TRBD1	.	CASSTTGNNQPQHF	TGTGCCAGCAGTACGACAGGGAACAATCAGCCCCAGCATTTT
TRBV10-2	TRBJ1-6	TRBD1	.	CASSEQGLNSPLHF	TGCGCCAGCAGTGAACAGGGGCTAAATTCACCCCTCCACTTT
TRBV28	TRBJ2-7	TRBD2	.	CASSQTSGGARSYEQYF	TGTGCCAGCAGTCAGACTAGCGGGGGGGCGCGCTCCTACGAGCAGTACTTC
TRBV5-1	TRBJ1-2	TRBD1	once	CASSLGQVYTF	TGCGCCAGCAGCCTGGGACAGGTTTACACCTTC
TRBV6-2/TRBV6-3	TRBJ1-4	.	.	CASSYTGMNEKLFF	TGTGCCAGCAGTTACACGGGGATGAATGAAAAACTGTTTTTT
TRBV6-1	TRBJ1-6	TRBD1	.	CASSEQGGNSPLHF	TGTGCCAGCAGTGAACAGGGGGGTAATTCACCCCTCCACTTT
TRBV5-1	TRBJ1-1	TRBD1	.	CASSPTGDTEAFF	TGCGCCAGCAGCCCGACAGGGGACACTGAAGCTTTCTTT
TRBV18	TRBJ1-1	.	.	CASSPFRTADTNTEAFF	TGTGCCAGCTCACCCTTCAGGACAGCGGATACGAACACTGAAGCTTTCTTT
TRBV5-1	TRBJ2-5	TRBD1	once	CASSGTGQVSETQYF	TGCGCCAGCAGCGGTACGGGACAGGTATCAGAGACCCAGTACTTC
TRBV2	TRBJ1-5	TRBD1	.	CASRGDRVQPQHF	TGTGCCAGCAGGGGAGACAGGGTTCAGCCCCAGCATTTT
TRBV3-1/TRBV3-2	TRBJ1-1	TRBD1	.	CASRTGQGFNTEAFF	TGTGCCAGCAGGACGGGACAGGGTTTTAACACTGAAGCTTTCTTT
TRBV10-1	TRBJ1-3	.	.	CASTGAPKYRPNRGNTIYF	TGCGCCAGCACTGGGGCCCCGAAGTATCGGCCAAATCGTGGAAACACCATATATTTT
TRBV27	TRBJ2-5	TRBD1	.	CASSPGTDQETQYF	TGTGCCAGCAGTCCGGGGACAGACCAAGAGACCCAGTACTTC
TRBV19	TRBJ2-1	.	.	CASSLAMGEGEQFF	TGTGCCAGTAGTTTAGCTATGGGAGAGGGTGAGCAGTTCTTC
TRBV28	TRBJ2-1	.	.	CASSLTGSGEQFF	TGTGCCAGCAGTTTAACAGGGTCGGGTGAGCAGTTCTTC
TRBV18	TRBJ1-2	.	.	CASSRETETGYTF	TGTGCCAGCTCACGGGAGACTGAGACGGGCTACACCTTC
TRBV2	TRBJ2-2	.	.	CASNPTGTFGELFF	TGTGCCAGCAACCCGACAGGCACTTTCGGGGAGCTGTTTTTT
TRBV11-2	TRBJ1-2	.	.	CASSLAGANYGYTF	TGTGCCAGCAGCTTGGCAGGGGCCAACTATGGCTACACCTTC
TRBV6-2/TRBV6-3	TRBJ1-5	.	.	CASSYSSGEIYSNQPQHF	TGTGCCAGCAGTTACTCGAGTGGAGAGATCTATAGCAATCAGCCCCAGCATTTT
TRBV6-5	TRBJ1-3	.	few	CASKDSTGGRNTIYF	TGTGCCAGCAAAGACTCTACCGGGGGACGAAACACCATATATTTT
TRBV18	TRBJ1-6	TRBD1	.	CASSPGTGNNSPLHF	TGTGCCAGCTCACCGGGGACAGGAAATAATTCACCCCTCCACTTT